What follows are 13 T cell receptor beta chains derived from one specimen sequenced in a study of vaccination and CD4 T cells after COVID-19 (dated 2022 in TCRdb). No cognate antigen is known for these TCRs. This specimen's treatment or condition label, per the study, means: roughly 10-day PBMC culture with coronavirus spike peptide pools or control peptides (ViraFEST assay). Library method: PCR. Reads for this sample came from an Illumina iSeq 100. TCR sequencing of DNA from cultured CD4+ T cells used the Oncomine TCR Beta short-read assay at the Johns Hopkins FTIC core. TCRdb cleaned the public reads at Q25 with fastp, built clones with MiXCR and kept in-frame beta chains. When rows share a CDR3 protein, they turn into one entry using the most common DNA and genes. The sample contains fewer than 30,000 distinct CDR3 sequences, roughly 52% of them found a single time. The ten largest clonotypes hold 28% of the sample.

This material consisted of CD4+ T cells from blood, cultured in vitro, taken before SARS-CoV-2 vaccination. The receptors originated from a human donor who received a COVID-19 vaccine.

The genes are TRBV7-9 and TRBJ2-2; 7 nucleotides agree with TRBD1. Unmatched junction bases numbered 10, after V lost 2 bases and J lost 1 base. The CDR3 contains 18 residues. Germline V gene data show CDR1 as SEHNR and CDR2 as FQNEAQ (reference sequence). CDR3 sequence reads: CASSLKAFGQVNTGELFF. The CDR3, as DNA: TGTGCCAGCAGCTTAAAGGCCTTCGGACAGGTGAACACCGGGGAGCTGTTTTTT.

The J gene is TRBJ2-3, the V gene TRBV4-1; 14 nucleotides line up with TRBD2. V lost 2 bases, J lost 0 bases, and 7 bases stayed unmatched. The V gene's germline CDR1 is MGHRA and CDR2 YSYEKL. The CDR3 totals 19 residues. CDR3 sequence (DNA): TGCGCCAGCAGCCAAAGTCGGACTAGCGGGGGGAGAAGCACAGATACGCAGTATTTT. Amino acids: CASSQSRTSGGRSTDTQYF.

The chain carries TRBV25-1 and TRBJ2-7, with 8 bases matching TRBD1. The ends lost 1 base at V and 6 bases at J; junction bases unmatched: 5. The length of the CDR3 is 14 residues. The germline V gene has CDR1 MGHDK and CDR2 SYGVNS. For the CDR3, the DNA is TGTGCCAGCAGTGAATCGGACAGGGAGGTCGAGCAGTACTTC. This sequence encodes CASSESDREVEQYF.

The CDR3 nucleotides are TGTGCCAGCAGTACGCAGGGACAGATTAATTCACCCCTCCACTTT. It specifies CASSTQGQINSPLHF. The chain links TRBV27 to TRBJ1-6; TRBD1 matches at 7 bases. In germline, CDR1 is MNHEY, CDR2 SMNVEV (reference sequence). The CDR3 covers 15 residues. Losses at the gene ends were 5 bases for V and 6 bases for J; bases not matched to a gene: 7.

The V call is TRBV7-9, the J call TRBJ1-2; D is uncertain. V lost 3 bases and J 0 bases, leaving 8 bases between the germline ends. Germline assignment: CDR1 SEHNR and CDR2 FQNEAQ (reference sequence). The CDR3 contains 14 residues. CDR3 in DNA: TGTGCCAGCAGCTTTCTGGGAACTAACTATGGCTACACCTTC. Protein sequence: CASSFLGTNYGYTF.

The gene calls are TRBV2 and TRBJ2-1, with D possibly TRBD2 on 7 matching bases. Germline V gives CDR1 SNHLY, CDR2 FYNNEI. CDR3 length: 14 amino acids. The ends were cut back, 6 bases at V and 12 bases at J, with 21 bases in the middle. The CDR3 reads CASRYQGRGFWQFF. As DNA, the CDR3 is TGTGCCAGCAGATACCAGGGGAGGGGATTTTGGCAGTTCTTC.

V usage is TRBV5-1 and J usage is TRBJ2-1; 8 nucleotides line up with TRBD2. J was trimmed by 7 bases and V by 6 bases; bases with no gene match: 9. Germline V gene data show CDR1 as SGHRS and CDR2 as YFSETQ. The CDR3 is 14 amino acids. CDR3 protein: CASKGLVEGNEQFF. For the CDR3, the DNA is TGCGCCAGCAAGGGACTAGTGGAGGGGAATGAGCAGTTCTTC.

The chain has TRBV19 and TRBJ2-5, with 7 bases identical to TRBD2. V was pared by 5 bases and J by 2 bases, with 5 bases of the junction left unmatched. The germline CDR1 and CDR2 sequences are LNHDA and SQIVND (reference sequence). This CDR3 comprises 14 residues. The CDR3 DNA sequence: TGTGCCAGTAGTCGAGCGGGGAGACAAGAGACCCAGTACTTC. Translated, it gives CASSRAGRQETQYF.

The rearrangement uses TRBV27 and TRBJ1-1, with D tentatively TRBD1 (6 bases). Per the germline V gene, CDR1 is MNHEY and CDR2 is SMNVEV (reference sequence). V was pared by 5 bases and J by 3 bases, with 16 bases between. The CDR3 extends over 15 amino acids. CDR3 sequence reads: CASSPITGPDTEAFF. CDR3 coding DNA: TGTGCCAGCAGTCCTATAACAGGGCCGGACACTGAAGCTTTCTTT.

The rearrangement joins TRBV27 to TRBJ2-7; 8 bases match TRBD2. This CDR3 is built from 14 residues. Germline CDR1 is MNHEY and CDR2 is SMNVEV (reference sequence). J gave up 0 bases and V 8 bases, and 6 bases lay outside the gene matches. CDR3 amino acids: CASGSGGYSYEQYF. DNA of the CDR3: TGTGCCAGCGGCAGCGGGGGCTACTCCTACGAGCAGTACTTC.

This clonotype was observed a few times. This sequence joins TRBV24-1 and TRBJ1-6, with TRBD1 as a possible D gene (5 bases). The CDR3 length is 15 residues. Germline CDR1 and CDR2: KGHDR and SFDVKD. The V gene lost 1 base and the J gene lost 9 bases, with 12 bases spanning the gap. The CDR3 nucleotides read TGTGCCACCAGTGATTTTTGGAGGGGAGGTTCACCCCTCCACTTT. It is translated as CATSDFWRGGSPLHF.

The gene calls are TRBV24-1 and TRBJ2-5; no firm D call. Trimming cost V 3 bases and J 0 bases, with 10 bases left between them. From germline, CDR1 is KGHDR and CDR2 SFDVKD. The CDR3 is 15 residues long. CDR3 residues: CATSDPGEHQETQYF. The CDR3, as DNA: TGTGCCACCAGTGATCCAGGAGAACACCAAGAGACCCAGTACTTC.

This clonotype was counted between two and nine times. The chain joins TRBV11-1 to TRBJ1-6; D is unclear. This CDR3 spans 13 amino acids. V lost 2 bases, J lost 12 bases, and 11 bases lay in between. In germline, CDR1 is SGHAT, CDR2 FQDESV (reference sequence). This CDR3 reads CASSLISKGPLHF. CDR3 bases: TGTGCCAGCAGCTTAATTTCGAAGGGACCCCTCCACTTT.